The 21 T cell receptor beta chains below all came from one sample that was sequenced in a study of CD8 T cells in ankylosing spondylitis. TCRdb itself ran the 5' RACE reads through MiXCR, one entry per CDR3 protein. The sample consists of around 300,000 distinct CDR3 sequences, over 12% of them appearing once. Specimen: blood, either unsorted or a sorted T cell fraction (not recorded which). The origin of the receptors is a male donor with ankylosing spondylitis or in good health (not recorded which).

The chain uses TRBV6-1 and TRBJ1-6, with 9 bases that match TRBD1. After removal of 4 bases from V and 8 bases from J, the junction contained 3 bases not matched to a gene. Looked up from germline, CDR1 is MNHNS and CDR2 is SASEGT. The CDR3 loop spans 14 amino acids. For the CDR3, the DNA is TGTGCCAGCAGTGGGGACAGGGCTGATTCACCCCTCCACTTT. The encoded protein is CASSGDRADSPLHF.

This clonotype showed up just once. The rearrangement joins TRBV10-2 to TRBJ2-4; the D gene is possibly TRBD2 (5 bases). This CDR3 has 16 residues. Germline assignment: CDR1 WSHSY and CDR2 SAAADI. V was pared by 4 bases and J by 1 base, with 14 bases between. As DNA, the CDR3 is TGCGCCAGCAGTGTCGGGGAGTTCTCTGCCAAAAACATTCAGTACTTC. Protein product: CASSVGEFSAKNIQYF.

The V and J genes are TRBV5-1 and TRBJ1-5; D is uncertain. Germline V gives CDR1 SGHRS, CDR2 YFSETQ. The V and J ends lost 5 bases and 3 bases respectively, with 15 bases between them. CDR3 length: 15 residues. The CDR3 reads CASRVGSGNNQPQHF. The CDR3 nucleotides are TGCGCCAGCAGGGTCGGATCAGGAAACAATCAGCCCCAGCATTTT.

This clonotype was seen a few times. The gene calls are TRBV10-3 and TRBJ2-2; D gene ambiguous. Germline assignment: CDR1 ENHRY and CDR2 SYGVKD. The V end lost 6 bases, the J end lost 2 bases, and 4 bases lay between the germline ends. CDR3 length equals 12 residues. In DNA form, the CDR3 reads TGTGCCATCAGAGATAACACCGGGGAGCTGTTTTTT. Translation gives CAIRDNTGELFF.

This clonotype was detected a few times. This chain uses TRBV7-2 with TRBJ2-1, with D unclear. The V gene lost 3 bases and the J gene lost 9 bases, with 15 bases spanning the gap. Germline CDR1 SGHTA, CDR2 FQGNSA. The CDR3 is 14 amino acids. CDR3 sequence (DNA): TGTGCCAGCAGCTTGGCGGTCCAGGCTGGTGAGCAGTTCTTC. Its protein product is CASSLAVQAGEQFF.

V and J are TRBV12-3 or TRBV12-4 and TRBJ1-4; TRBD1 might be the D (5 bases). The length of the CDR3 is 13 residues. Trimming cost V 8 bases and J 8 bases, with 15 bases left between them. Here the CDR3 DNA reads TGTGCCAGCGGCGTTGGGGGAAGGGAAAAACTGTTTTTT. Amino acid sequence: CASGVGGREKLFF.

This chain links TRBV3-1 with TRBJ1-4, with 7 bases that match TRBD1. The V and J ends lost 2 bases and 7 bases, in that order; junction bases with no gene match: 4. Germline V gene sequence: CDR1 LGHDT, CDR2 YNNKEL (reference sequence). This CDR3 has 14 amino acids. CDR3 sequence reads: CASSQQGEREKLFF. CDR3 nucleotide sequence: TGTGCCAGCAGCCAACAGGGGGAGCGTGAAAAACTGTTTTTT.

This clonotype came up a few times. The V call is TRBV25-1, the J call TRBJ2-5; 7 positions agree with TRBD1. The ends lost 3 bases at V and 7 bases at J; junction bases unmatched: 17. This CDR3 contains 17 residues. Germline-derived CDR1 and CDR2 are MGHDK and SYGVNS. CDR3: CASSDSFRQGNGGTQYF. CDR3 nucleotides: TGTGCCAGCAGTGACTCATTTCGACAGGGCAACGGAGGGACCCAGTACTTC.

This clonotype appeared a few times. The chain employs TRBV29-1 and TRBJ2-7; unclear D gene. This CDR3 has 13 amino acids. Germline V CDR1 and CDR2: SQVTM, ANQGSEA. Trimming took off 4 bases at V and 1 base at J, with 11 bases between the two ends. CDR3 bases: TGCAGCGTTGTCCGGACGGATTCCTACGAGCAGTACTTC. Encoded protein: CSVVRTDSYEQYF.

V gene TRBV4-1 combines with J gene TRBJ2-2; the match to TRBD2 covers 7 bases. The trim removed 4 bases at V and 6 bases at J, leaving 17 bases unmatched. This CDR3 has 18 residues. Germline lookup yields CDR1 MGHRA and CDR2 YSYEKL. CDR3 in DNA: TGCGCCAGCAGCCCGACCCCCTACTGGCGGGGGATTGCCGGGGAGCTGTTTTTT. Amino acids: CASSPTPYWRGIAGELFF.

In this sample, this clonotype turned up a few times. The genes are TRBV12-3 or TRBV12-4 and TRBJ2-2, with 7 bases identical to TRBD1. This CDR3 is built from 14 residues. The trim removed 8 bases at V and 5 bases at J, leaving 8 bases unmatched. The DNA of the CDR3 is TGTGCCAGCGTTCCGGGACAGCTTACCGGGGAGCTGTTTTTT. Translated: CASVPGQLTGELFF.

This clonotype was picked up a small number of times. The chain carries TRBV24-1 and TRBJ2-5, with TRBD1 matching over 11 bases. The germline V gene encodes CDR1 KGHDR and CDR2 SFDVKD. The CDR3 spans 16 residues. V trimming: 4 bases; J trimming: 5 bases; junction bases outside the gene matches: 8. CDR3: CATSDDRTGGFETQYF. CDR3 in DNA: TGTGCCACCAGTGACGACAGGACAGGGGGCTTCGAGACCCAGTACTTC.

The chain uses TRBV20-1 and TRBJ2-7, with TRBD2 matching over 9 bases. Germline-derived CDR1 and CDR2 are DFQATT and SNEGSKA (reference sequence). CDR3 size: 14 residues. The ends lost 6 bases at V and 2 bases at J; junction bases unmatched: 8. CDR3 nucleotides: TGCAGTGCGGATACTAGCGGGCCCCCCTACGAGCAGTACTTC. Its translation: CSADTSGPPYEQYF.

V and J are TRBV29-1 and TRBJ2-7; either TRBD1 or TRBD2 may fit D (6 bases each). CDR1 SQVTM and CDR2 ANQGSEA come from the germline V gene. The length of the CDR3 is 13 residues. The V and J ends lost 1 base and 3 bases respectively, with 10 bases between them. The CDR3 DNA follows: TGCAGCGTTGAAGGCAGGGGAGGCTACGAGCAGTACTTC. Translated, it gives CSVEGRGGYEQYF.

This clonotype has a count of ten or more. CDR3 bases: TGTGCCAGCAGTCCTCGGACAGGGGTGGGCACCGGGGAGCTGTTTTTT. The encoded protein is CASSPRTGVGTGELFF. V gene TRBV6-1 combines with J gene TRBJ2-2, with 9 bases lining up with TRBD1. V was clipped by 5 bases and J by 4 bases; unmatched bases: 8. Germline values: CDR1 MNHNS, CDR2 SASEGT. CDR3 size: 16 residues.

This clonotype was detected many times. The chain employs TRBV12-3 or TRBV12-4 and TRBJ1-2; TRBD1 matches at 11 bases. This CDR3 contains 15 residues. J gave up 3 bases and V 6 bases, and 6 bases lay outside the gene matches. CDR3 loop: CASSPGQGAYYGYTF. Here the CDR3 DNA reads TGTGCCAGCAGCCCCGGACAGGGGGCGTACTATGGCTACACCTTC.

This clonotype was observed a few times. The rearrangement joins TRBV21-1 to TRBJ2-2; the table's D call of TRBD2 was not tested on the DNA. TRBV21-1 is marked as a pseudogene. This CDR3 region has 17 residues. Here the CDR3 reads CASTGILAGESTGELFF. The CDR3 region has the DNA TGTGCCAGCACCGGTATACTAGCGGGGGAGTCCACCGGGGAGCTGTTTTTT.

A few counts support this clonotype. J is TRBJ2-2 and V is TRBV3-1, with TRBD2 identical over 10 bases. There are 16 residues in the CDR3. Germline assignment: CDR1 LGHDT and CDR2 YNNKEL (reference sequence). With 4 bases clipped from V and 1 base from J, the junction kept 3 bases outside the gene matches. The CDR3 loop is CASSLTSGVNTGELFF. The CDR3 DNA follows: TGTGCCAGCAGCCTCACTAGCGGGGTGAACACCGGGGAGCTGTTTTTT.

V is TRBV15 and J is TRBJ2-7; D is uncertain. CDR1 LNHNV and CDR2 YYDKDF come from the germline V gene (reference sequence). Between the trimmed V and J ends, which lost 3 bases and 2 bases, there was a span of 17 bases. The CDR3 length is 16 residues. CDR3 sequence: CATSSDITQPAYEQYF. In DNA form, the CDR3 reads TGTGCCACCAGCAGTGACATAACGCAGCCAGCCTACGAGCAGTACTTC.

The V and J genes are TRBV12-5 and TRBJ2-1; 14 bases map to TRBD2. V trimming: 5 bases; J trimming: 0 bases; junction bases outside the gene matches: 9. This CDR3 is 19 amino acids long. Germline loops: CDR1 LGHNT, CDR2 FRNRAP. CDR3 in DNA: TGTGCTAGTGGTCCGAGGACTAGCGGGAGGCCGAGCTCCTACAATGAGCAGTTCTTC. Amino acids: CASGPRTSGRPSSYNEQFF.

The CDR3 nucleotides are TGTGCCAGCAGTTACTCCAGGCAGGCCTCCTACGAGCAGTACTTC. Protein: CASSYSRQASYEQYF. The chain carries TRBV6-5 and TRBJ2-7, with no clear D. The CDR3 consists of 15 residues. Germline lookup yields CDR1 MNHEY and CDR2 SVGAGI. The germline V and J ends were trimmed by 0 bases and 0 bases, with 9 bases remaining between them.